This T cell receptor beta chain was documented in a study of cytomegalovirus exposure and HLA in healthy donors. Across the study: An early release of data contained about 85 million unique TCRs, which came from HLA-typed donors.

This clone appeared a few times. Its antigen remains unknown. The PCR contained 60 Vbeta and 13 Jbeta primers. Method: immunoSEQ multiplex PCR; TCRdb's copy keeps in-frame clones and lacks some. The repertoire has under 110,000 clones, 65% to 75% of them found once; the top ten carry 1.5% to 2%. The CDR3 is made up of 16 amino acids. CDR1 and CDR2 (germline): KGHSH, LQKENI. J lost 3 bases, V lost 4 bases, and 4 bases had no gene match. The study, taken as a whole, reports: According to reports, the classifier identified cytomegalovirus status with high specificity and sensitivity.

Sequenced: PBMCs. V is TRBV18 and J is TRBJ2-3; the match to TRBD2 covers 13 bases. The clonotype was recovered from a woman aged 40 to 50 in good health and CMV-seronegative. CDR3 nucleotide sequence: TGTGCCAGCTCACGACCGGGACTAGCGGGAACAGATACGCAGTATTTT. Protein product: CASSRPGLAGTDTQYF.